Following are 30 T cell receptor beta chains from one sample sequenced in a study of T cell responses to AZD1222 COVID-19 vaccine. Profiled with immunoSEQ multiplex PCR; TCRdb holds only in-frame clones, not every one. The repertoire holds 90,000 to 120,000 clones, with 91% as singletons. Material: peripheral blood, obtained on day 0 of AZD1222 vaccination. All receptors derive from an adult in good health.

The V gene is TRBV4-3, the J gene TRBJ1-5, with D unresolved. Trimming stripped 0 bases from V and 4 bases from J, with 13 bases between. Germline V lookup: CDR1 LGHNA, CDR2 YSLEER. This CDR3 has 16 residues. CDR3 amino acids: CASSQDYGRPNQPQHF. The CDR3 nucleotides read TGCGCCAGCAGCCAAGATTACGGGCGGCCAAATCAGCCCCAGCATTTT.

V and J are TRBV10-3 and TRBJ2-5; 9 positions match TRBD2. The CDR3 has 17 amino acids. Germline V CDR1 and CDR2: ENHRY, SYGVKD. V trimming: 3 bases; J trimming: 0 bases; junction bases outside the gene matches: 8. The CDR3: CAISDGLAGSNQETQYF. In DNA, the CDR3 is TGTGCCATCAGTGATGGGCTAGCGGGGTCTAACCAAGAGACCCAGTACTTC.

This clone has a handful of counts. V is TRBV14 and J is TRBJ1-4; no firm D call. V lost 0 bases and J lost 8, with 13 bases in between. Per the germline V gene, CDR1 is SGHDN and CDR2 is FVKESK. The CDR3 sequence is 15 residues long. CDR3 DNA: TGTGCCAGCAGCCAAGATCAAGGACCGGGGGAAAAACTGTTTTTT. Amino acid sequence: CASSQDQGPGEKLFF.

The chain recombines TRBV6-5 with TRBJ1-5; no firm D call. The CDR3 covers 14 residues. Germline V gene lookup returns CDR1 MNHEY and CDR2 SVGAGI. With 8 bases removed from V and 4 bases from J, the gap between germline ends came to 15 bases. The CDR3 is CASLRDITNQPQHF. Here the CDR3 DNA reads TGTGCCAGCCTAAGGGATATCACTAATCAGCCCCAGCATTTT.

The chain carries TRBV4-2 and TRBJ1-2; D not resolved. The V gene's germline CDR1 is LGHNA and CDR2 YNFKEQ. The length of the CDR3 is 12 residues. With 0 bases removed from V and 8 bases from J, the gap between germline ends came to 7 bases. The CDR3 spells CASSQDSTGYTF. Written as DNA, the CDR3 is TGTGCCAGCAGCCAAGATTCTACAGGCTACACCTTC.

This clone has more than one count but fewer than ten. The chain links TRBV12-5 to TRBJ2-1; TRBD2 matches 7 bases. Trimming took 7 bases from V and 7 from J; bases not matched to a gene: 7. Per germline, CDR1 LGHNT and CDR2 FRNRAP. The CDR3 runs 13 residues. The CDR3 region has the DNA TGTGCTAGTGCCACCGGGGGAGGGAATGAGCAGTTCTTC. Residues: CASATGGGNEQFF.

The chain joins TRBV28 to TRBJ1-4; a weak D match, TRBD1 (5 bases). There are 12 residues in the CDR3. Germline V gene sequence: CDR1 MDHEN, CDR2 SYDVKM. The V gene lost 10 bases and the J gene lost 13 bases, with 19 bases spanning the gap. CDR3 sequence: CATMDTPWGLFF. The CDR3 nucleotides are TGTGCCACCATGGACACGCCTTGGGGACTGTTTTTT.

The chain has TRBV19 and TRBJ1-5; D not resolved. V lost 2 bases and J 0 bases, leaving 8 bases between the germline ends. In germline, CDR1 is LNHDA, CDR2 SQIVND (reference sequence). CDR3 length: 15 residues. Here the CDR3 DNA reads TGTGCCAGTAGTATATATAGTATTAGCAATCAGCCCCAGCATTTT. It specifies CASSIYSISNQPQHF.

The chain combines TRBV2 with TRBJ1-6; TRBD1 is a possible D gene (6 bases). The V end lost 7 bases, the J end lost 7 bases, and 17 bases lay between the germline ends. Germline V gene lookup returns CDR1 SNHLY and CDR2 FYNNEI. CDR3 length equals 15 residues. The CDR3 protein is CASNRFRDNNSPLHF. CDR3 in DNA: TGTGCCAGCAATCGGTTCCGGGACAACAATTCACCCCTCCACTTT.

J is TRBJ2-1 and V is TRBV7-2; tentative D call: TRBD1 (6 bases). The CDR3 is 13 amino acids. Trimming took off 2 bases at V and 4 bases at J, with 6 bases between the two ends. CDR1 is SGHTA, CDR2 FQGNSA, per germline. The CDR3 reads CASSLTGYNEQFF. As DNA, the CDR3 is TGTGCCAGCAGCTTAACAGGGTACAATGAGCAGTTCTTC.

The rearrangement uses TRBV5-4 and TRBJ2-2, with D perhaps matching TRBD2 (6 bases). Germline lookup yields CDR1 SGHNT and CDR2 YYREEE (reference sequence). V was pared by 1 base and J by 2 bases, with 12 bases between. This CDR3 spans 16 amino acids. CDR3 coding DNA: TGTGCCAGCAGCTTGCTTCGAGCGGGCAACACCGGGGAGCTGTTTTTT. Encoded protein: CASSLLRAGNTGELFF.

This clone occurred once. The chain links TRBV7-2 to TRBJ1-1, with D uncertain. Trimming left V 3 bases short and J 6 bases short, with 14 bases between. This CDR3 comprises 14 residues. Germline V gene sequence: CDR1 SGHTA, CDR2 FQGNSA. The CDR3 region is CASSLKVSVAEAFF. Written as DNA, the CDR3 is TGTGCCAGCAGCTTGAAGGTGTCGGTAGCTGAAGCTTTCTTT.

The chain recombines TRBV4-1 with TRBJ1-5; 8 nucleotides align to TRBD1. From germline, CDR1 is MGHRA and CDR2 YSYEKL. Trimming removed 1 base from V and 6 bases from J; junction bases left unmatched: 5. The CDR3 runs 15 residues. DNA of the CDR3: TGCGCCAGCAGCCAAGGCAGGGGGCTGGGTCAGCCCCAGCATTTT. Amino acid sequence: CASSQGRGLGQPQHF.

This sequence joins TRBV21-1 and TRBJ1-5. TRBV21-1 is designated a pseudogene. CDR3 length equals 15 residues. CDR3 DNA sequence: TGTGCCAGCAGCACACTAAAAGATAGCAATCAGCCCCAGCATTTT. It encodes CASSTLKDSNQPQHF.

The CDR3 region has the DNA TGTGCCAGCAGCTTAGTAACTCAGGGGACCGGGGAGCTGTTTTTT. It codes for CASSLVTQGTGELFF. The chain links TRBV7-9 to TRBJ2-2, with D tentatively TRBD1 (6 bases). Looked up from germline, CDR1 is SEHNR and CDR2 is FQNEAQ (reference sequence). V lost 1 base to trimming and J lost 5 bases, with 11 bases between them. The length of the CDR3 is 15 residues.

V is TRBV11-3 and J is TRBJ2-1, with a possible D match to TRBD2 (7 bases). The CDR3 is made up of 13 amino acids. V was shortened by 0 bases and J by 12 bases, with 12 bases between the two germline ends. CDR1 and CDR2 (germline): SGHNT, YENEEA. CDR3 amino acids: CASSLEQGGSQFF. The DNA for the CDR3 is TGTGCCAGCAGCTTAGAACAGGGAGGGTCGCAGTTCTTC.

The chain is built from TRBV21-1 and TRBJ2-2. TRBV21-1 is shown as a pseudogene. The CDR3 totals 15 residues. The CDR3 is CASSKVLWVSGELFF. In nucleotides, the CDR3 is TGTGCCAGCAGCAAAGTGTTATGGGTTTCCGGGGAGCTGTTTTTT.

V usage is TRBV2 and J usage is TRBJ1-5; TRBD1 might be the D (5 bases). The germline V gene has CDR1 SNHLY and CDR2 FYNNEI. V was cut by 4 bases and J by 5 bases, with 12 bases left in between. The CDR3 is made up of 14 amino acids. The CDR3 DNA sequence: TGTGCCAGCAGTGGGGCAGGGCAATATCAGCCCCAGCATTTT. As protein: CASSGAGQYQPQHF.

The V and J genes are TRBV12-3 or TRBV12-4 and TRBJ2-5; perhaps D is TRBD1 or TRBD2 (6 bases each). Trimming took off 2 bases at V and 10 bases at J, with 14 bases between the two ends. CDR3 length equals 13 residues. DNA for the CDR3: TGTGCCAGCAGTTTACCCAACAGGGAGGTCCAGTACTTC. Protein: CASSLPNREVQYF.

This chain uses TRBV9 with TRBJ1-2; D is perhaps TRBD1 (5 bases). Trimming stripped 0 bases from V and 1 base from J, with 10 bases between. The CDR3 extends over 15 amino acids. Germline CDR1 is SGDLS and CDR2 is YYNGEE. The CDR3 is CASSVGGAGNYGYTF. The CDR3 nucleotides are TGTGCCAGCAGCGTAGGGGGCGCGGGTAACTATGGCTACACCTTC.

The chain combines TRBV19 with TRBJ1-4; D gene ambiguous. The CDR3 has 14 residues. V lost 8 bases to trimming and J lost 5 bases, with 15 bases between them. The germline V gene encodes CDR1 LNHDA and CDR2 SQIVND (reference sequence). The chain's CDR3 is CASGPLQVNEKLFF. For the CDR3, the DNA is TGTGCCAGTGGGCCTTTGCAGGTGAATGAAAAACTGTTTTTT.

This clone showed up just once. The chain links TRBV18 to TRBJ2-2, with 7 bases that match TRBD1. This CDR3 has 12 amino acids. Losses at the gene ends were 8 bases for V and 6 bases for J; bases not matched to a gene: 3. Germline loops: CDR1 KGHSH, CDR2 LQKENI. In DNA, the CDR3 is TGTGCCAGCGCAACAGGGGCCGGGGAGCTGTTTTTT. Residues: CASATGAGELFF.

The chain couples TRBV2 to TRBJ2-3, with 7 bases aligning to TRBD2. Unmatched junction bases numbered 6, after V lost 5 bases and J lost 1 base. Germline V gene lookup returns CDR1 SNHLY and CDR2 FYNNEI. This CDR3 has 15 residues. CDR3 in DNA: TGTGCCAGCAGTTTGGGGGGAGGGCGCACAGATACGCAGTATTTT. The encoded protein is CASSLGGGRTDTQYF.

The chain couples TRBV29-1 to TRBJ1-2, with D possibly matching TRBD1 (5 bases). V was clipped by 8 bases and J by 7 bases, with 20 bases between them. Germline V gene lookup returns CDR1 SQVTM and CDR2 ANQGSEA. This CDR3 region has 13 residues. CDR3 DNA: TGCAGCACAGGCGGGCCTCGTGGAGGTGGCTACACCTTC. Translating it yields CSTGGPRGGGYTF.

The CDR3 sequence: CASSYRQGAFSGELFF. Here the CDR3 DNA reads TGTGCCAGCAGTTACCGTCAGGGGGCCTTTTCCGGGGAGCTGTTTTTT. The chain joins TRBV6-2 or TRBV6-3 to TRBJ2-2; 8 nucleotides match TRBD1. The length of the CDR3 is 16 residues. Per germline, CDR1 MNHEY and CDR2 SVGEGT. V shed 2 bases and J 6 bases; nucleotides not matched to a gene: 8.

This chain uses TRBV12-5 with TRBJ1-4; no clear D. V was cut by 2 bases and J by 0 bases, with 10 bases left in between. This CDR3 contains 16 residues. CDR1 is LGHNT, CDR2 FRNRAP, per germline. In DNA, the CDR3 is TGTGCTAGTGGTTTGACCGACGGTGCAACTAATGAAAAACTGTTTTTT. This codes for CASGLTDGATNEKLFF.

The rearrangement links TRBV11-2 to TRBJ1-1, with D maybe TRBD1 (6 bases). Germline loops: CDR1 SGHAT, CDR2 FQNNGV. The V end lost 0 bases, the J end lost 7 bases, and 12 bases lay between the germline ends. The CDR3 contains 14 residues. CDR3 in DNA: TGTGCCAGCAGCTTAGATCAGGGGCGTAGTGAAGCTTTCTTT. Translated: CASSLDQGRSEAFF.

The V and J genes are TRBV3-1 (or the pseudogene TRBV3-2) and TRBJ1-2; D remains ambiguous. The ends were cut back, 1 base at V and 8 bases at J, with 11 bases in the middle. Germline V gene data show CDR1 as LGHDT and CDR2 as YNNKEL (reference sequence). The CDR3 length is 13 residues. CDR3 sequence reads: CASSQGGDMGYTF. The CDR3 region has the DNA TGTGCCAGCAGCCAAGGAGGAGACATGGGCTACACCTTC.

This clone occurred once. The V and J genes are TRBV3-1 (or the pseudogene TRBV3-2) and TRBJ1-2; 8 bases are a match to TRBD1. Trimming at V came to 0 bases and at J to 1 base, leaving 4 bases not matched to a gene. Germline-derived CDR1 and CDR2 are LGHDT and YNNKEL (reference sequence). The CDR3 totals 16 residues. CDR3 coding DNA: TGTGCCAGCAGCCAAGATCGGACAGGGCGTAACTATGGCTACACCTTC. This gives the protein CASSQDRTGRNYGYTF.

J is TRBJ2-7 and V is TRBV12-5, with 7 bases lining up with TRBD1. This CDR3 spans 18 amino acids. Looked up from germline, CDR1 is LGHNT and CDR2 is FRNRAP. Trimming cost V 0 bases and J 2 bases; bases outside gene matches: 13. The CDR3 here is CASGLVRDRRLQTYEQYF. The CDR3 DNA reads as TGTGCTAGTGGTTTGGTCCGGGACAGACGATTACAGACCTACGAGCAGTACTTC.